Listed here are 19 T cell receptor beta chains from one sample, sequenced in a study of cytotoxic CD8 clonotypes in ibrutinib-treated CLL. The method was immunoSEQ multiplex PCR; TCRdb's version includes in-frame clones alone and lacks a portion of them. This repertoire shows around 60,000 clones, about 65% found once; its top ten account for roughly 45%. Sequenced here: PBMCs, sampled after 12 months of ibrutinib treatment. These receptors were obtained from a human donor with chronic lymphocytic leukemia.

V and J are TRBV19 and TRBJ1-1; no reliable D call. Per the germline V gene, CDR1 is LNHDA and CDR2 is SQIVND (reference sequence). V lost 0 bases and J 4 bases, leaving 12 bases between the germline ends. This CDR3 has 15 residues. CDR3 sequence (DNA): TGTGCCAGTAGTATAGAGATCTTGCCAACCACTGAAGCTTTCTTT. This codes for CASSIEILPTTEAFF.

The V gene is TRBV7-9, the J gene TRBJ2-5; 11 bases fit TRBD2. There are 15 residues in the CDR3. After removal of 5 bases from V and 5 bases from J, the junction contained 7 bases not matched to a gene. Germline V gene lookup returns CDR1 SEHNR and CDR2 FQNEAQ (reference sequence). CDR3 sequence (DNA): TGTGCCAGCAGCCGTAGCGGGAGGGCCCGGGAGACCCAGTACTTC. This encodes CASSRSGRARETQYF.

The V gene is TRBV5-1, the J gene TRBJ2-7, with 11 bases identical to TRBD1. Germline assignment: CDR1 SGHRS and CDR2 YFSETQ. CDR3 length equals 14 residues. J gave up 4 bases and V 2 bases, and 2 bases lay outside the gene matches. The DNA of the CDR3 is TGCGCCAGCAGCTTCGGGACAGGGGGGTACGAGCAGTACTTC. It is translated as CASSFGTGGYEQYF.

This chain joins TRBV6-6 and TRBJ1-4; D possibly corresponds to TRBD1 (6 bases). Germline-derived CDR1 and CDR2 are MNHNY and SVGAGI (reference sequence). The CDR3 runs 15 residues. The V end lost 6 bases, the J end lost 6 bases, and 17 bases lay between the germline ends. CDR3 sequence reads: CASRGTGPRDEKLFF. As DNA, the CDR3 is TGTGCCAGCAGGGGAACAGGGCCGCGGGATGAAAAACTGTTTTTT.

The rearrangement joins TRBV30 to TRBJ1-1, with 10 positions matching TRBD1. J gave up 6 bases and V 2 bases, and 6 bases lay outside the gene matches. Germline CDR1 GTSNPN, CDR2 SVGIG (reference sequence). There are 14 residues in the CDR3. CDR3 protein: CAWSTGQGTPEAFF. In DNA, the CDR3 is TGTGCCTGGAGTACGGGACAGGGGACCCCTGAAGCTTTCTTT.

The CDR3 reads CASSQDGTAYQPQHF. The CDR3, as DNA: TGCGCCAGCAGCCAAGACGGGACAGCATATCAGCCCCAGCATTTT. The rearrangement uses TRBV4-1 and TRBJ1-5; the match to TRBD1 covers 7 bases. This CDR3 has 15 amino acids. V was pared by 0 bases and J by 5 bases, with 4 bases of the junction left unmatched. Germline V gene sequence: CDR1 MGHRA, CDR2 YSYEKL.

The chain employs TRBV5-5 and TRBJ2-5, with 8 bases matching TRBD2. V gave up 0 bases and J gave up 5 bases; unmatched junction bases: 6. The CDR3 loop spans 15 amino acids. CDR1 is SGHKS and CDR2 is YYEKEE in the germline V gene (reference sequence). The DNA of the CDR3 is TGTGCCAGCAGCTTGGCGGGAGGGAGTAGGGAGACCCAGTACTTC. Protein sequence: CASSLAGGSRETQYF.

This chain links TRBV6-6 with TRBJ1-1; the match to TRBD1 covers 9 bases. The germline V gene encodes CDR1 MNHNY and CDR2 SVGAGI (reference sequence). The CDR3 spans 13 residues. V was pared by 5 bases and J by 5 bases, with 3 bases of the junction left unmatched. The CDR3 DNA reads TGTGCCAGCAGTGGTGGGACAGGGACTGAAGCTTTCTTT. Translating gives CASSGGTGTEAFF.

The chain couples TRBV11-1 to TRBJ2-2, with no clear D. This CDR3 has 13 residues. V was shortened by 2 bases and J by 3 bases, with 4 bases between the two germline ends. Germline CDR1 SGHAT, CDR2 FQDESV (reference sequence). In nucleotides, the CDR3 is TGTGCCAGCAGCTTAAGTTACACCGGGGAGCTGTTTTTT. It is translated as CASSLSYTGELFF. Combining the CDR3 with reference TRBV11-1 and TRBJ2-2 gives the whole variable domain EAEVAQSPRYKITEKSQAVAFWCDPISGHATLYWYRQILGQGPELLVQFQDESVVDDSQLPKDRFSAERLKGVDSTLKIQPAELGDSAMYLCASSLSYTGELFFGEGSRLTVL.

The V gene is TRBV13, the J gene TRBJ2-1; TRBD1 agrees at 7 bases. With 5 bases clipped from V and 0 bases from J, the junction kept 4 bases outside the gene matches. Germline V CDR1 and CDR2: PRHDT, FYEKMQ (reference sequence). The length of the CDR3 is 15 residues. The CDR3 region is CASSPTGASYNEQFF. In nucleotides, the CDR3 is TGTGCCAGCAGCCCTACAGGGGCCTCCTACAATGAGCAGTTCTTC.

The chain recombines TRBV4-3 with TRBJ2-7; 10 bases align to TRBD2. The V gene end was trimmed by 1 base and the J gene end by 4 bases; junction bases not matched to a gene: 4. This CDR3 has 15 residues. Germline CDR1 and CDR2: LGHNA and YSLEER. CDR3 bases: TGCGCCAGCAGCCAAGGCCTAGCGGGAGTATACGAGCAGTACTTC. Translating gives CASSQGLAGVYEQYF.

This clone has a handful of counts. V and J are TRBV11-2 and TRBJ2-3; a weak D match, TRBD2 (5 bases). From germline, CDR1 is SGHAT and CDR2 FQNNGV. V lost 1 base and J lost 8, with 16 bases in between. This CDR3 region has 15 residues. CDR3 coding DNA: TGTGCCAGCAGCTTAGGTGCGGGCCCCGTGGGTACGCAGTATTTT. It translates to CASSLGAGPVGTQYF.

The chain couples TRBV9 to TRBJ2-2; D perhaps matches TRBD1 (6 bases). The CDR3 loop spans 16 amino acids. V was shortened by 3 bases and J by 6 bases, with 18 bases between the two germline ends. The germline CDR1 and CDR2 sequences are SGDLS and YYNGEE. CDR3 sequence (DNA): TGTGCCAGCAGCGCCACGGGACAAACCCGCGCCGGGGAGCTGTTTTTT. Encoded protein: CASSATGQTRAGELFF.

The chain couples TRBV5-6 to TRBJ2-5; D uncertain. CDR3 length: 16 amino acids. Germline assignment: CDR1 SGHDT and CDR2 YYEEEE. V was trimmed by 0 bases and J by 5 bases, leaving 17 bases between them. For the CDR3, the DNA is TGTGCCAGCAGCTTGGTTCTTAGTGGGCGCCAGGAGACCCAGTACTTC. Its translation: CASSLVLSGRQETQYF.

The V call is TRBV9, the J call TRBJ2-3, with TRBD1 matching 8 bases. Germline V gives CDR1 SGDLS, CDR2 YYNGEE. Trimming cost V 3 bases and J 9 bases; bases outside gene matches: 9. The CDR3 runs to 14 residues. CDR3 protein: CASSGRQGLDTQYF. In DNA form, the CDR3 reads TGTGCCAGCAGCGGCCGACAGGGGTTGGACACGCAGTATTTT.

This chain uses TRBV6-1 with TRBJ2-1; D ambiguous. Germline values: CDR1 MNHNS, CDR2 SASEGT. Trimming cost V 1 base and J 2 bases, with 6 bases left between them. The CDR3 has 14 amino acids. The CDR3 loop reads CASSEGAAYNEQFF. The CDR3 nucleotides read TGTGCCAGCAGTGAAGGGGCGGCCTACAATGAGCAGTTCTTC.

The chain recombines TRBV29-1 with TRBJ2-7; D possibly corresponds to TRBD2 (6 bases). Germline CDR1 is SQVTM and CDR2 is ANQGSEA. The CDR3 length is 12 residues. V was trimmed by 4 bases and J by 1 base, leaving 8 bases between them. CDR3 DNA sequence: TGCAGCGTTGGCGGGGAGTCCTACGAGCAGTACTTC. Amino acids: CSVGGESYEQYF.

The chain employs TRBV7-2 and TRBJ2-1; 10 bases are shared with TRBD2. V dropped 1 base and J dropped 8; count of bases not matched to a gene: 2. CDR3 length: 14 residues. CDR1 and CDR2 from the germline V gene are SGHTA and FQGNSA. The CDR3 DNA sequence: TGTGCCAGCAGCTTAGGGCTAGCGGGAGATGAGCAGTTCTTC. It specifies CASSLGLAGDEQFF. Full variable domain (remainder filled in from reference TRBV7-2 and TRBJ2-1): GAGVSQSPSNKVTEKGKDVELRCDPISGHTALYWYRQSLGQGLEFLIYFQGNSAPDKSGLPSDRFSAERTGGSVSTLTIQRTQQEDSAVYLCASSLGLAGDEQFFGPGTRLTVL.

V usage is TRBV5-4 and J usage is TRBJ2-3, with D perhaps given as TRBD1 or TRBD2 (5 bases each). Germline CDR1 is SGHNT and CDR2 is YYREEE (reference sequence). This CDR3 has 14 residues. Trimming removed 0 bases from V and 4 bases from J, with 9 bases in between. CDR3 bases: TGTGCCAGCAGCTTGGAGGGGCGGGCAGATACGCAGTATTTT. Encoded protein: CASSLEGRADTQYF.